The 5 T cell receptor beta chains listed next were all sequenced from one sample in a study of vaccination effects on CD4 cells after COVID-19. The data were produced by immunoSEQ multiplex PCR, yet TCRdb's version contains in-frame clones alone and is incomplete. This repertoire shows 25,000 to 35,000 clones, more than 70% found once; its top ten account for 25% to 30%. The antigens for these receptors are not known. Expansion with viral peptide pools was applied to antigen-specific CD4+ T cells by the ViraFEST assay prior to sequencing. CD4+ T cell isolation took place after 10 days of culture. None of these healthy vaccinees had been infected with SARS-CoV-2 before vaccination. Sample: CD4+ T cells from PBMCs cultured with SARS-CoV-2 spike peptides, taken before COVID-19 vaccination. The receptors derive from a human donor who received a COVID-19 vaccine.

The chain combines TRBV3-1 (or the pseudogene TRBV3-2) with TRBJ2-1, with 11 bases that match TRBD2. CDR1 is LGHDT, CDR2 YNNKEL, per germline (reference sequence). The J segment lost 4 bases and the V segment lost 5 bases, leaving 7 bases of the junction unmatched. The CDR3 consists of 16 residues. In DNA, the CDR3 is TGTGCCAGCAGCGTCGTCGGGACTAGCGGTTACAATGAGCAGTTCTTC. Amino acid sequence: CASSVVGTSGYNEQFF.

About this clone: This is likely a read error, given that the CDR3 carries no conserved phenylalanine or tryptophan at its end. The DNA is omitted, as the CDR3 cannot be located on it reliably, and the CDR3 follows TCRdb's listing. The rearrangement uses TRBV5-6 and TRBJ1-1; the listed D gene, TRBD1, was not tested against the DNA. Germline V gene lookup returns CDR1 SGHDT and CDR2 YYEEEE. The CDR3 length equals 13 residues, ends included. Here the CDR3 reads CASSLEDGTGIFT.

The chain joins TRBV5-4 to TRBJ2-2; perhaps TRBD1 as D (6 bases). The V end lost 4 bases, the J end lost 4 bases, and 17 bases lay between the germline ends. Per the germline V gene, CDR1 is SGHNT and CDR2 is YYREEE (reference sequence). The CDR3 covers 16 residues. CDR3 in DNA: TGTGCCAGCAGCAAAAATCGACAGGAACCCACCGGGGAGCTGTTTTTT. This gives the protein CASSKNRQEPTGELFF.

The chain couples TRBV7-2 to TRBJ2-3, with 11 bases aligning to TRBD1. V shed 5 bases, J shed 4 bases, and the junction held 14 bases outside the gene matches. Germline V lookup: CDR1 SGHTA, CDR2 FQGNSA. This CDR3 contains 18 residues. CDR3 protein: CASSRIPGTGGRADTQYF. CDR3 bases: TGTGCCAGCAGCCGGATTCCCGGGACAGGGGGAAGGGCAGATACGCAGTATTTT.

The chain couples TRBV5-1 to TRBJ2-7; weak D call: TRBD1 (6 bases). Germline V gives CDR1 SGHRS, CDR2 YFSETQ. The CDR3 contains 13 residues. Trimming took 5 bases from V and 1 from J, leaving 10 bases between them. As DNA, the CDR3 is TGCGCCAGCAGTCCCGGACAGTCCTACGAGCAGTACTTC. Protein: CASSPGQSYEQYF.